This T cell receptor (beta chain) was retrieved from a study of cytomegalovirus exposure and HLA in healthy donors. Study-wide background: Within an early data release were roughly 90 million unique TCRs drawn from HLA-typed donors. Study-wide results and limits: Specificity for CMV antigens was confirmed in vitro for a few of the CMV-associated chains.

Note on this clone: Its antigen is unknown.

Use of 60 Vbeta and 13 Jbeta primers characterized the PCR. Source study methods: There were about 80 million unique TCR beta chains by a later count, and about 12 million of them were shared. Assay used: immunoSEQ multiplex PCR; TCRdb lists only in-frame clones, some missing. Clone size and V and J calls were adopted from that table, with D and trimming inferred from the DNA. In the table there are about 140,000 clones, over 75% of which are singletons. Germline-derived CDR1 and CDR2 are MNHEY and SMNVEV (reference sequence). The CDR3 totals 15 residues. V lost 5 bases, J lost 3 bases, and 8 bases stayed unmatched.

The chain combines TRBV27 with TRBJ1-2, with 8 nucleotides matching TRBD1. This receptor was obtained from a man aged 40-49 years in good health and CMV-seronegative. Sequencing was done on a sample of PBMCs. The CDR3 DNA is TGTGCCAGCAGTCCCCAGGGGGCCGGCTACTATGGCTACACCTTC. It specifies CASSPQGAGYYGYTF.